The present T cell receptor beta chain was sequenced within a study of blood T cell repertoires in COVID-19. Trimming took 4 bases from V and 8 from J; bases not matched to a gene: 8. The CDR3 contains 15 residues. Per the germline V gene, CDR1 is SGHRS and CDR2 is YFSETQ. Methods used by the authors: Amplification with reference gene primers provided the estimates of nucleated cell counts. The repertoire was sequenced with immunoSEQ multiplex PCR; TCRdb's copy has only in-frame clones and lacks some. V, J and clone size derive from that table, while D and trimming were established from the DNA sequence. The sample lists approximately 170,000 clones, approximately 82% occurring once.

The chain joins TRBV5-1 to TRBJ1-4; 10 bases agree with TRBD1. Sequenced input: peripheral blood. This TCR derives from a man in his 70s who had recovered from COVID-19. CDR3 amino acids: CASSNRDRGGEKLFF. CDR3 nucleotides: TGCGCCAGCAGCAACCGGGACAGGGGCGGAGAAAAACTGTTTTTT. The variable domain in full, completed from reference TRBV5-1 and TRBJ1-4, reads KAGVTQTPRYLIKTRGQQVTLSCSPISGHRSVSWYQQTPGQGLQFLFEYFSETQRNKGNFPGRFSGRQFSNSRSEMNVSTLELGDSALYLCASSNRDRGGEKLFFGSGTQLSVL.